The next 10 T cell receptor beta chains were all read from a single sample in a study of blood T cell repertoires in COVID-19. The assay was immunoSEQ multiplex PCR, and TCRdb's table has in-frame clones only and misses some. The top ten clones hold roughly 0.94% of a sample with 300,000 to 450,000 clones, more than 85% of them seen once. Sequenced sample: PBMCs or T cells enriched from blood (not recorded which). These receptors were taken from a woman in her 30s who had recovered from COVID-19.

The chain links TRBV29-1 to TRBJ1-1; 9 bases line up with TRBD1. The V and J ends lost 7 bases and 1 base, in that order; junction bases with no gene match: 10. Germline loops: CDR1 SQVTM, CDR2 ANQGSEA. This CDR3 comprises 15 residues. The CDR3 DNA reads TGCAGCGCCGCCCTACCGGGACAGGGGAACACTGAAGCTTTCTTT. It codes for CSAALPGQGNTEAFF.

The chain is built from TRBV30 and TRBJ1-2; 7 bases match TRBD1. J gave up 5 bases and V 5 bases, and 8 bases lay outside the gene matches. The CDR3 extends over 13 amino acids. In germline, CDR1 is GTSNPN, CDR2 SVGIG (reference sequence). In nucleotides, the CDR3 is TGTGCCTGGGGCCGGGACAGCCCATATGGCTACACCTTC. Amino acid sequence: CAWGRDSPYGYTF.

This chain links TRBV19 with TRBJ1-6; 11 bases are shared with TRBD1. CDR1 and CDR2 from the germline V gene are LNHDA and SQIVND (reference sequence). The length of the CDR3 is 18 residues. Losses at the gene ends were 6 bases for V and 7 bases for J; bases not matched to a gene: 14. The CDR3 is CASRPRTGGRGMNSPLHF. The CDR3 region has the DNA TGTGCCAGTAGACCGCGGACAGGGGGCAGGGGTATGAATTCACCCCTCCACTTT.

V is TRBV10-1 and J is TRBJ2-7, with 7 bases matching TRBD1. Germline V gene data show CDR1 as WNHNN and CDR2 as SYGVQD (reference sequence). The CDR3 runs 14 residues. The V gene end was trimmed by 0 bases and the J gene end by 4 bases; junction bases not matched to a gene: 3. The CDR3 loop reads CASSESGDRYEQYF. CDR3 in DNA: TGCGCCAGCAGTGAGTCGGGGGACAGATACGAGCAGTACTTC.

This clone was counted only a few times. CDR3 sequence: CASSRSAAQGAAEQYF. The CDR3 DNA follows: TGTGCCAGCAGCCGATCGGCGGCGCAGGGGGCTGCTGAGCAGTACTTC. This rearrangement joins TRBV6-6 to TRBJ2-7; 8 bases are a match to TRBD1. Germline CDR1 and CDR2: MNHNY and SVGAGI (reference sequence). V gave up 6 bases and J gave up 7 bases; unmatched junction bases: 17. This CDR3 has 16 amino acids.

This chain uses TRBV25-1 with TRBJ1-6, with D unresolved. V was cut by 6 bases and J by 9 bases, with 12 bases left in between. Germline CDR1 is MGHDK and CDR2 is SYGVNS. The CDR3 is 13 amino acids. The DNA of the CDR3 is TGTGCCAGCAGCGTCGACGAGGGTTCACCCCTCCACTTT. Encoded protein: CASSVDEGSPLHF.

J is TRBJ2-7 and V is TRBV6-2 or TRBV6-3; possibly TRBD1 for D (6 bases). CDR1 and CDR2 (germline): MNHEY, SVGEGT. This CDR3 region has 14 residues. Deletions cut 6 bases from V and 1 base from J, with 13 bases between. In DNA form, the CDR3 reads TGTGCCAGCAGCCCTAACGGACAGTCCTACGAGCAGTACTTC. Translation gives CASSPNGQSYEQYF.

The chain employs TRBV10-3 and TRBJ2-1; 10 bases are a match to TRBD1. The J segment lost 9 bases and the V segment lost 4 bases, leaving 3 bases of the junction unmatched. Germline V gene sequence: CDR1 ENHRY, CDR2 SYGVKD. This CDR3 contains 13 residues. The DNA of the CDR3 is TGTGCCATCAGTGGGACAGGGGGAGGTGAGCAGTTCTTC. Translating gives CAISGTGGGEQFF.

This clone was observed a single time. The V call is TRBV28, the J call TRBJ2-2, with 7 positions matching TRBD2. The length of the CDR3 is 15 residues. Germline loops: CDR1 MDHEN, CDR2 SYDVKM. The trim removed 6 bases at V and 4 bases at J, leaving 8 bases unmatched. This chain's CDR3 is CASSSGTIGTGELFF. The CDR3 region has the DNA TGTGCCAGCAGCTCCGGGACTATCGGCACCGGGGAGCTGTTTTTT. Supplemented by reference TRBV28 and TRBJ2-2, the full variable domain reads DVKVTQSSRYLVKRTGEKVFLECVQDMDHENMFWYRQDPGLGLRLIYFSYDVKMKEKGDIPEGYSVSREKKERFSLILESASTNQTSMYLCASSSGTIGTGELFFGEGSRLTVL.

The V and J genes are TRBV7-8 and TRBJ1-6; 9 nucleotides match TRBD1. Germline-derived CDR1 and CDR2 are SGHVS and FQNEAQ. CDR3 length: 16 amino acids. V lost 5 bases to trimming and J lost 7 bases; unmatched junction nucleotides: 9. The CDR3: CASSAPQGAGNSPLHF. The CDR3 coding sequence is TGTGCCAGCAGCGCCCCACAGGGGGCCGGGAATTCACCCCTCCACTTT.